This TCR beta chain emerged from a study of blood T cell repertoires in COVID-19 (dated by TCRdb to 2020 to 2022). For the wider study: The collaborator samples originated in the United States, Italy and Spain and spanned the acute and convalescent phases of COVID-19. A de-identified subject ID, COVID-19 status, age in years and sex were almost always included in the sample metadata. The repertoires were made available in a free public database intended to serve as a resource for research on the immune response to SARS-CoV-2. Samples came from the ongoing ImmuneRACE study (first 160 participants) plus 1,254 subjects from 6 global collaborators. Where HLA class I and class II types were available, the types were taken from metadata supplied by the sample provider, not from assay-based typing. The material from the prospective study consisted of cDNA or gDNA derived from T cells, B-cell-depleted T cells, or PBMCs. The dataset comprised deeply sampled blood TCRbeta repertoires from subjects exposed to, actively infected with, or recovered from COVID-19.

The research as a whole found: How much clinical and demographic metadata was included differed by source and by participant, and the metadata was provided uncurated.

The immunoSEQ Assay, a bias-controlled multiplex PCR, was used to amplify TCRbeta CDR3 regions from genomic DNA. As for the authors' bioinformatics: Nucleated cell counts per sample were estimated from amplification of reference gene primers within the assay. Sequence reads were collapsed and filtered to measure the absolute abundance of every unique TCRbeta CDR3 rearrangement. Productive Simpson clonality was computed per sample as the square root of Simpson's diversity index over productive rearrangements. The source is immuneACCESS, and TCRdb retained only in-frame sequences with V and J called. Part of the clones is not carried over; for the studies checked, unresolved V genes explain less than half of this, and the remainder is unexplained. V, J and clone size derive from that table, while D and trimming were established from the DNA sequence. The sample yields about 150,000 clones; around 80% were counted once. Clones ranked in the top ten supply 12% to 15% of the sample.

Whole blood was collected in K2EDTA tubes by collaborating institutions according to the institutions' own protocols. Collaborator samples were shipped for TCRbeta analysis as frozen whole blood, isolated PBMCs, or DNA extracted from either sample type. As concerns this clone: Its antigen is currently not known. Base qualities are missing; no much larger clone stands one base away.

Including the terminal cysteine and phenylalanine, the CDR3 comprises 16 residues. Just the 48-base CDR3 DNA is kept, in frame starting at base 1. V lost 3 bases and J lost 2 bases; the stretch between them is 16 bases long. From the germline V gene, CDR1 is KGHSH and CDR2 is LQKENI. The rearranged segments are TRBV18 and TRBJ1-2; matching of 6 bases hints at TRBD1 as the D gene. This clonotype originated in a human donor with acute or convalescent COVID-19. The donor label of this sample is uncertain. Material: peripheral blood. The sequenced DNA: TGTGCCAGCTCACCTGCAACAGGGTCCTCAAACTATGGCTACACCTTC. It translates as CASSPATGSSNYGYTF.